This T cell receptor beta chain originates from a study of shared T cell receptors in the human thymus. The CDR3 covers 13 residues. The germline CDR1 and CDR2 sequences are LNHDA and SQIVND (reference sequence). The germline V and J ends were trimmed by 3 bases and 6 bases, with 11 bases remaining between them. This clone was observed a handful of times. Here immunoSEQ multiplex PCR was the method, and the copy in TCRdb shows in-frame clones only, minus some. The table shows some 640,000 clones, with more than 75% occurring only once. These data were likewise used in another study, on human thymus T cells. Per that paper: Healthy Finnish infants undergoing corrective surgery for congenital heart defects provided the donor material. Resections from corrective heart surgery provided thymus tissue. Thymic and blood repertoires showed apparently biased V and J gene usage. A high degree of thymic repertoire overlap among unrelated individuals was reported in related research.

This chain connects TRBV19 to TRBJ1-2; D may be TRBD1 (5 bases). The sample comprised thymocytes. The TCR comes from a boy younger than two with a congenital heart defect. The CDR3 DNA is TGTGCCAGTAGTATCATAGGGGCTAATGGCTACACCTTC. This encodes CASSIIGANGYTF.